The rows below give T cell receptor beta chains drawn from one sample of a study of blood T cell repertoires in COVID-19. TCRdb's copy holds only in-frame clones and misses some; the assay was immunoSEQ multiplex PCR. The sample contains approximately 250,000 clones, just under 90% of which appear only once. Sample: PBMCs or T cells enriched from blood (not recorded which). These receptors all stem from a woman in her 30s with acute COVID-19. Both conserved end residues are part of each CDR3. A D gene is named only where the DNA matches it firmly. For some rows the clone size is stated as once, few or many, or as a class when expanded; others skip it.

d_gene	v_gene	abundance	j_gene	CDR3aa	CDR3nt
TRBD2	TRBV7-7	-	TRBJ2-3	CASSERGKGTDTQYF	TGTGCCAGCAGCGAGCGGGGGAAGGGCACAGATACGCAGTATTTT
-	TRBV28	once	TRBJ2-3	CASSNPEGQNTDTQYF	TGTGCCAGCAGTAACCCGGAGGGACAGAACACAGATACGCAGTATTTT
-	TRBV5-4	-	TRBJ1-2	CASSWRGSNYGYTF	TGTGCCAGCAGCTGGCGGGGATCTAACTATGGCTACACCTTC
TRBD1	TRBV7-8	once	TRBJ1-1	CASSLEGQGMNTEAFF	TGTGCCAGCAGCTTGGAAGGACAGGGGATGAACACTGAAGCTTTCTTT
-	TRBV24-1	-	TRBJ2-3	CATSRGGTDTQYF	TGTGCCACCTCCAGGGGAGGCACAGATACGCAGTATTTT
TRBD2	TRBV11-1	-	TRBJ2-1	CASSWTSGKYEQFF	TGTGCCAGCAGCTGGACTAGCGGGAAGTATGAGCAGTTCTTC
TRBD2	TRBV19	-	TRBJ2-2	CASSIGLAGNGELFF	TGTGCCAGTAGTATAGGTCTAGCGGGAAACGGGGAGCTGTTTTTT
TRBD1	TRBV2	-	TRBJ1-1	CASSVQGLDTEAFF	TGTGCCAGCAGTGTACAGGGGCTGGACACTGAAGCTTTCTTT
TRBD1	TRBV28	-	TRBJ1-1	CASSSGQATEAFF	TGTGCCAGCAGTTCGGGACAGGCCACTGAAGCTTTCTTT
TRBD2	TRBV5-1	-	TRBJ2-3	CASSHGLAGGTDTQYF	TGCGCCAGCAGCCACGGACTAGCGGGAGGAACAGATACGCAGTATTTT
TRBD1	TRBV27	-	TRBJ1-1	CASSKRQGAGTEAFF	TGTGCCAGCAGTAAAAGACAGGGGGCAGGCACTGAAGCTTTCTTT
-	TRBV4-1	-	TRBJ2-7	CASSYGQPYEQYF	TGCGCCAGCAGCTACGGACAACCCTACGAGCAGTACTTC
TRBD2	TRBV10-3	-	TRBJ2-7	CAISRTSGTLDEQYF	TGTGCCATCAGCAGGACTAGCGGGACTTTAGACGAGCAGTACTTC
-	TRBV25-1	many	TRBJ1-6	CASSGGQASSPLHF	TGTGCCAGCAGTGGCGGGCAGGCCAGTTCACCCCTCCACTTT
-	TRBV24-1	-	TRBJ1-3	CATSDYGGSGVRNTIYF	TGTGCCACCAGTGACTATGGAGGTTCGGGGGTCAGAAACACCATATATTTT
-	TRBV7-9	few	TRBJ2-1	CASSSQYAGLNEQFF	TGTGCCAGTAGCTCCCAATATGCGGGACTCAATGAGCAGTTCTTC
-	TRBV6-5	-	TRBJ1-2	CASSQGRENYGYTF	TGTGCCAGCAGCCAGGGTCGGGAGAACTATGGCTACACCTTC